This is a list of T cell receptor beta chains from one sample in a study of cytomegalovirus exposure and HLA in healthy donors. Generated by immunoSEQ multiplex PCR, the TCRdb table keeps only in-frame clones and is missing some. The sample holds 90,000 to 110,000 clones, under 85% seen once. Sequencing used PBMCs. Receptors were obtained from a woman aged 45-59 years in good health and CMV-seropositive. CDR3s include the opening cysteine and the closing phenylalanine or tryptophan. The order of the fields is J gene, V gene, clone size, D gene, CDR3 protein, CDR3 DNA. D genes are given only for firm matches. The listing skips clone size in some rows; elsewhere it reads once, few, many or a size class.

J gene: TRBJ2-1; V gene: TRBV5-4; clone size: -; D gene: TRBD2; CDR3 protein: CASSLGGLAGEGQFF; CDR3 DNA: TGTGCCAGCAGCTTGGGTGGACTAGCGGGAGAGGGGCAGTTCTTC
J gene: TRBJ2-2; V gene: TRBV19; clone size: -; D gene: -; CDR3 protein: CASNRGFSGELFF; CDR3 DNA: TGTGCCAGTAATCGCGGTTTTTCCGGGGAGCTGTTTTTT
J gene: TRBJ2-1; V gene: TRBV11-3; clone size: -; D gene: -; CDR3 protein: CASVPGRFF; CDR3 DNA: TGTGCCAGCGTCCCGGGAAGATTCTTC
J gene: TRBJ2-3; V gene: TRBV18; clone size: few; D gene: TRBD1; CDR3 protein: CASSKDRENTQYF; CDR3 DNA: TGTGCCAGCTCAAAGGACAGGGAAAATACGCAGTATTTT
J gene: TRBJ2-6; V gene: TRBV27; clone size: -; D gene: -; CDR3 protein: CASSLSSGANGLTF; CDR3 DNA: TGTGCCAGCAGTTTATCGTCTGGGGCCAACGGCCTGACTTTC
J gene: TRBJ2-5; V gene: TRBV27; clone size: -; D gene: TRBD2; CDR3 protein: CASGWLAGEETQYF; CDR3 DNA: TGTGCCAGTGGGTGGCTAGCGGGAGAAGAGACCCAGTACTTC
J gene: TRBJ2-7; V gene: TRBV7-6; clone size: once; D gene: -; CDR3 protein: CASSLDRGPGYEQYF; CDR3 DNA: TGTGCCAGCAGCTTAGATCGAGGACCAGGGTACGAGCAGTACTTC
J gene: TRBJ2-7; V gene: TRBV7-9; clone size: -; D gene: TRBD2; CDR3 protein: CASSRLAGKNEQYF; CDR3 DNA: TGTGCCAGCAGCCGACTAGCGGGAAAGAACGAGCAGTACTTC
J gene: TRBJ2-4; V gene: TRBV29-1; clone size: few; D gene: TRBD1; CDR3 protein: CSVVTGSNSQYF; CDR3 DNA: TGCAGCGTTGTGACAGGGAGTAACAGTCAGTACTTC
J gene: TRBJ2-3; V gene: TRBV2; clone size: -; D gene: TRBD2; CDR3 protein: CASSGGQAGTSGGRTDTQYF; CDR3 DNA: TGTGCCAGCAGTGGTGGGCAGGCCGGGACTAGCGGGGGGCGGACAGATACGCAGTATTTT
J gene: TRBJ2-3; V gene: TRBV27; clone size: -; D gene: TRBD2; CDR3 protein: CASRLGGTLTDTQYF; CDR3 DNA: TGTGCCAGCCGTCTCGGGGGGACCCTCACAGATACGCAGTATTTT
J gene: TRBJ2-1; V gene: TRBV2; clone size: once; D gene: TRBD2; CDR3 protein: CASTPGLAPYEQFF; CDR3 DNA: TGTGCCAGCACCCCGGGACTAGCCCCGTATGAGCAGTTCTTC
J gene: TRBJ2-1; V gene: TRBV5-1; clone size: -; D gene: -; CDR3 protein: CASRQLTTGVNEQFF; CDR3 DNA: TGCGCCAGCAGGCAGCTTACGACAGGCGTCAATGAGCAGTTCTTC
J gene: TRBJ1-6; V gene: TRBV7-9; clone size: once; D gene: TRBD1; CDR3 protein: CASSRGTGNSPLHF; CDR3 DNA: TGTGCCAGCAGCCGTGGGACAGGGAACTCACCCCTCCACTTT
J gene: TRBJ2-3; V gene: TRBV5-1; clone size: -; D gene: TRBD2; CDR3 protein: CASSLGGRVADTQYF; CDR3 DNA: TGCGCCAGCAGCTTGGGAGGGAGGGTCGCAGATACGCAGTATTTT
J gene: TRBJ2-5; V gene: TRBV10-2; clone size: few; D gene: TRBD1; CDR3 protein: CASRRGQGETQYF; CDR3 DNA: TGCGCCAGCAGGAGGGGGCAGGGAGAGACCCAGTACTTC
J gene: TRBJ2-7; V gene: TRBV14; clone size: -; D gene: TRBD2; CDR3 protein: CASSPIAGGGRPPPYEQYF; CDR3 DNA: TGTGCCAGCAGCCCTATCGCGGGCGGGGGGCGCCCCCCTCCCTACGAGCAGTACTTC
J gene: TRBJ1-2; V gene: TRBV4-1; clone size: -; D gene: -; CDR3 protein: CASSLGDYYGYTF; CDR3 DNA: TGCGCCAGCAGCCTCGGGGACTACTATGGCTACACCTTC
J gene: TRBJ1-1; V gene: TRBV7-9; clone size: -; D gene: TRBD1; CDR3 protein: CASSPQGANTEAFF; CDR3 DNA: TGTGCCAGCAGCCCTCAGGGGGCTAACACTGAAGCTTTCTTT
J gene: TRBJ2-5; V gene: TRBV7-7; clone size: -; D gene: TRBD1; CDR3 protein: CASSLDRETQYF; CDR3 DNA: TGTGCTAGCAGCCTGGACAGGGAGACCCAGTACTTC
J gene: TRBJ2-7; V gene: TRBV18; clone size: -; D gene: TRBD2; CDR3 protein: CASSPPSGRAHEQYF; CDR3 DNA: TGTGCCAGCTCACCCCCGAGTGGGAGGGCCCACGAGCAGTACTTC
J gene: TRBJ2-1; V gene: TRBV6-1; clone size: -; D gene: -; CDR3 protein: CASSEEEKRITMKQFF; CDR3 DNA: TGTGCCAGCAGTGAAGAAGAGAAGCGGATTACAATGAAGCAGTTCTTC
J gene: TRBJ2-1; V gene: TRBV7-3; clone size: -; D gene: -; CDR3 protein: CASSLTREDEQFF; CDR3 DNA: TGTGCCAGCAGCTTAACCAGGGAGGATGAGCAGTTCTTC
J gene: TRBJ1-1; V gene: TRBV11-1; clone size: -; D gene: -; CDR3 protein: CASSPGGKAYTEAFF; CDR3 DNA: TGTGCCAGCAGCCCGGGGGGGAAGGCGTACACTGAAGCTTTCTTT
J gene: TRBJ2-7; V gene: TRBV5-5; clone size: few; D gene: -; CDR3 protein: CASSFSGTSGEQYF; CDR3 DNA: TGTGCCAGCAGCTTCTCCGGGACATCCGGGGAGCAGTACTTC
J gene: TRBJ1-1; V gene: TRBV18; clone size: -; D gene: -; CDR3 protein: CASSIEGDTEAFF; CDR3 DNA: TGTGCCAGCTCAATAGAAGGGGACACTGAAGCTTTCTTT
J gene: TRBJ2-3; V gene: TRBV6-8; clone size: once; D gene: -; CDR3 protein: CASSWAGPSTDTQYF; CDR3 DNA: TGTGCCAGCAGTTGGGCAGGTCCTAGCACAGATACGCAGTATTTT
J gene: TRBJ2-1; V gene: TRBV20-1; clone size: -; D gene: -; CDR3 protein: CSASRQLEQFF; CDR3 DNA: TGCAGTGCTAGCCGACAGCTTGAGCAGTTCTTC
J gene: TRBJ1-2; V gene: TRBV4-1; clone size: -; D gene: TRBD1; CDR3 protein: CASSQPGQGQRGYTF; CDR3 DNA: TGCGCCAGCAGCCAGCCGGGACAGGGCCAGAGGGGCTACACCTTC
J gene: TRBJ2-7; V gene: TRBV18; clone size: -; D gene: -; CDR3 protein: CASSPSEREQYF; CDR3 DNA: TGTGCCAGCTCACCTTCTGAGCGCGAGCAGTACTTC